Listed here are 10 T cell receptor beta chains from one sample, sequenced in a study of cytomegalovirus exposure and HLA in healthy donors. Primers included in the PCR were 60 Vbeta and 13 Jbeta primers. TCRdb's copy holds only in-frame clones and misses some; the assay was immunoSEQ multiplex PCR. The repertoire holds about 160,000 clones, with approximately 80% as singletons. Sample: PBMCs. The receptors were sampled from a man aged 18 to 29 in good health and CMV-seronegative.

The V and J genes are TRBV2 and TRBJ2-3, with TRBD1 identical over 10 bases. Germline-derived CDR1 and CDR2 are SNHLY and FYNNEI. V lost 10 bases, J lost 4 bases, and 8 bases stayed unmatched. The CDR3 covers 14 residues. This CDR3 reads CAIRTGGGADTQYF. The CDR3 coding sequence is TGTGCCATTCGGACAGGGGGAGGAGCAGATACGCAGTATTTT.

V is TRBV11-1 and J is TRBJ2-3, with 9 bases lining up with TRBD2. This CDR3 is built from 17 residues. In germline, CDR1 is SGHAT, CDR2 FQDESV (reference sequence). After removal of 6 bases from V and 2 bases from J, the junction contained 12 bases not matched to a gene. The CDR3, as DNA: TGTGCCAGCAGTCGGGGCCTGACTAGCGGATCCACAGATACGCAGTATTTT. Residues: CASSRGLTSGSTDTQYF.

The V call is TRBV7-9, the J call TRBJ1-2, with unresolved D. The CDR3 has 14 amino acids. Trimming removed 4 bases from V and 4 bases from J, with 13 bases in between. Germline CDR1 reads SEHNR; CDR2 reads FQNEAQ (reference sequence). The CDR3 DNA sequence: TGTGCCAGCAGCTCCGGGAGCGGGTTCTATGGCTACACCTTC. This codes for CASSSGSGFYGYTF.

The CDR3 DNA reads TGTGCCAGCACTGTTTCTAACTATGGCTACACCTTC. It translates to CASTVSNYGYTF. The chain is built from TRBV6-6 and TRBJ1-2, with D uncertain. Per the germline V gene, CDR1 is MNHNY and CDR2 is SVGAGI (reference sequence). Trimming pared 7 bases from V and 0 bases from J, leaving 6 bases between. CDR3 length: 12 amino acids.

V is TRBV10-3 and J is TRBJ1-5; a weak D match, TRBD1 (5 bases). CDR3 length: 13 amino acids. The germline V gene has CDR1 ENHRY and CDR2 SYGVKD. V shed 5 bases and J shed 3 bases, with 8 bases lying between them. CDR3 DNA: TGTGCCATCAGTTCCAGGGACAATCAGCCCCAGCATTTT. It yields the protein CAISSRDNQPQHF.

The V gene is TRBV9, the J gene TRBJ2-3; 7 nucleotides line up with TRBD2. The germline CDR1 and CDR2 sequences are SGDLS and YYNGEE. The CDR3 has 14 residues. Germline trimming cut 3 bases from V and 5 bases from J; bases unmatched to any gene: 6. CDR3 in DNA: TGTGCCAGCAGCGGATGGGAGGGCCAAGATACGCAGTATTTT. Translating it yields CASSGWEGQDTQYF. The full variable domain, rest sourced from reference TRBV9 and TRBJ2-3, is DSGVTQTPKHLITATGQRVTLRCSPRSGDLSVYWYQQSLDQGLQFLIQYYNGEERAKGNILERFSAQQFPDLHSELNLSSLELGDSALYFCASSGWEGQDTQYFGPGTRLTVL.

The chain is built from TRBV27 and TRBJ2-1, with D possibly being TRBD2 (5 bases). The germline gives CDR1 MNHEY, CDR2 SMNVEV (reference sequence). Trimming shortened V by 3 bases and J by 7 bases, and 16 bases separated the two germline ends. This CDR3 has 15 amino acids. The CDR3 loop reads CASSFPPGSGNEQFF. CDR3 sequence (DNA): TGTGCCAGCAGTTTCCCCCCGGGGTCGGGGAATGAGCAGTTCTTC.

The chain uses TRBV29-1 and TRBJ2-7, with D uncertain. The CDR3 runs to 11 residues. Deletions cut 5 bases from V and 2 bases from J, with 7 bases between. Germline CDR1 and CDR2: SQVTM and ANQGSEA. CDR3 bases: TGCAGCGTTACCGGAGCCTACGAGCAGTACTTC. It yields the protein CSVTGAYEQYF.

V usage is TRBV18 and J usage is TRBJ1-2; D is perhaps TRBD1 (6 bases). There are 14 residues in the CDR3. CDR1 is KGHSH, CDR2 LQKENI, per germline. Between the trimmed V and J ends, which lost 11 bases and 1 base, there was a span of 17 bases. As DNA, the CDR3 is TGTGCCTCCTACGGGGGGGCGATTAACTATGGCTACACCTTC. It yields the protein CASYGGAINYGYTF.

The J gene is TRBJ1-6, the V gene TRBV6-1; 8 positions match TRBD1. The germline gives CDR1 MNHNS, CDR2 SASEGT. J was trimmed by 10 bases and V by 6 bases; bases with no gene match: 5. This CDR3 is 13 amino acids long. In nucleotides, the CDR3 is TGTGCCAGCAGCCTGACAGGGGACTCACCCCTCCACTTT. Its translation is CASSLTGDSPLHF.